Listed here is a single T cell receptor beta chain. Using immunoSEQ multiplex PCR, the repertoire was profiled, and TCRdb retains in-frame clones only, with some absent. In the table there are roughly 20,000 clones, under 80% of which are singletons. Stated time point: cycle 4 day 1 (C4D1), after 6 weeks of nivolumab. Every single patient, without exception, relapsed after autologous stem cell transplantation, and brentuximab vedotin exposure varied. When best responses were assessed, they were complete response, partial response or progressive disease. This entry comes from a study of PD-1 blockade in classical Hodgkin lymphoma. Germline V lookup: CDR1 SNHLY, CDR2 FYNNEI. This CDR3 region has 16 residues. Trimming removed 3 bases from V and 4 bases from J, with 18 bases in between.

The TCR originated in a human donor with classical Hodgkin lymphoma. The J gene is TRBJ1-2, the V gene TRBV2, with unresolved D. This material consisted of peripheral blood mononuclear cells (PBMCs), taken before the fourth cycle of nivolumab. The CDR3 coding sequence is TGTGCCAGCAGTGACCATCCACAGCCGCCTTTCTATGGCTACACCTTC. Its protein is CASSDHPQPPFYGYTF.